Included here is one T cell receptor beta chain sequence, with context. V was pared by 0 bases and J by 4 bases, with 9 bases between. The germline V gene encodes CDR1 LGHDT and CDR2 YNNKEL (reference sequence). The CDR3 extends over 15 amino acids. This entry is derived from a study of blood T cell repertoires in COVID-19. Turning to the study itself: COVID-19 samples from acute and convalescent phases originated in the United States, Italy and Spain. In each case, the material was cDNA or gDNA derived from T cells, B-cell-depleted T cells, or PBMCs.

Exposed enrollees had met someone with a PCR-confirmed or clinician-diagnosed COVID-19 case at some point within the 2 weeks before study entry. As processed by the authors: Estimates of nucleated cell counts were drawn from the amplification of reference gene primers. The method was immunoSEQ multiplex PCR; TCRdb's version includes in-frame clones alone and lacks a portion of them. That table supplies the V and J calls and clone size; D and trimming were determined from the DNA. The sample includes some 320,000 clones, around 85% of them seen just once. The source of this sequence is a woman aged 30 to 39 who had been exposed to COVID-19. The chain is built from TRBV3-1 (or the pseudogene TRBV3-2) and TRBJ1-4; tentative D call: TRBD1 (6 bases). Sequencing input: PBMCs or T cells enriched from blood (not recorded which). The CDR3: CASSQDSGDNEKLFF. The CDR3 DNA follows: TGTGCCAGCAGCCAAGATTCAGGGGATAATGAAAAACTGTTTTTT.